What follows are 30 T cell receptor beta chains derived from one specimen sequenced in a study of regulatory dendritic cells for organ transplantation. Sorted subsets were CFSE-labeled and cultured four to five days with allogeneic dendritic cells. Clones were sequenced by immunoSEQ multiplex PCR, and TCRdb holds only the in-frame ones, with some missing. The table shows approximately 12,000 clones, with 74% occurring only once. No antigen has been identified for these receptors. What was sequenced was naive CD4+ T cells from blood cultured with regulatory dendritic cells. The subset here: CD45RA+ naive T cells. The receptors originated from a human donor in good health.

This chain uses TRBV4-1 with TRBJ2-5; the match to TRBD2 covers 7 bases. Germline loops: CDR1 MGHRA, CDR2 YSYEKL. The CDR3 length is 13 residues. V lost 3 bases and J lost 7; bases outside the gene matches: 5. The CDR3 is CASSQRGGATQYF. The CDR3 bases are TGCGCCAGCAGCCAGCGGGGAGGGGCGACCCAGTACTTC.

V usage is TRBV13 and J usage is TRBJ1-6, with 8 nucleotides matching TRBD1. Germline V gives CDR1 PRHDT, CDR2 FYEKMQ (reference sequence). The length of the CDR3 is 14 residues. Germline trimming cut 6 bases from V and 10 bases from J; bases unmatched to any gene: 8. CDR3 sequence: CASSQGAGGSPLHF. CDR3 sequence (DNA): TGTGCCAGCAGTCAGGGGGCGGGAGGGTCACCCCTCCACTTT.

This chain uses TRBV5-8 with TRBJ1-2; TRBD1 agrees at 8 bases. This CDR3 has 14 amino acids. Germline V gene lookup returns CDR1 SGHTS and CDR2 YDEGEE. V lost 4 bases, J lost 8 bases, and 10 bases stayed unmatched. CDR3 protein: CASSRDRFVGGYTF. The CDR3 coding sequence is TGTGCCAGCAGCAGGGACAGGTTTGTAGGAGGCTACACCTTC.

V is TRBV19 and J is TRBJ2-3, with D possibly TRBD1 on 5 matching bases. CDR3 length: 15 residues. The germline V and J ends were trimmed by 4 bases and 1 base, with 12 bases remaining between them. CDR1 and CDR2 from the germline V gene are LNHDA and SQIVND (reference sequence). The CDR3 coding sequence is TGTGCCAGTAGTAATCAAACAGGTCGCACAGATACGCAGTATTTT. Encoded protein: CASSNQTGRTDTQYF.

V gene TRBV5-1 combines with J gene TRBJ2-3; 11 nucleotides agree with TRBD2. The CDR3 has 16 residues. CDR1 and CDR2 from the germline V gene are SGHRS and YFSETQ. With V trimmed by 3 bases and J by 0 bases, 3 bases remained unmatched. The CDR3 loop is CASSWASGGSTDTQYF. CDR3 nucleotide sequence: TGCGCCAGCAGCTGGGCTAGCGGGGGGAGCACAGATACGCAGTATTTT.

The V call is TRBV10-3, the J call TRBJ1-6; no firm D call. The CDR3 spans 15 residues. CDR1 is ENHRY and CDR2 is SYGVKD in the germline V gene. V was cut by 3 bases and J by 3 bases, with 9 bases left in between. The CDR3 region is CAISEGEGYNSPLHF. The CDR3 nucleotides are TGTGCCATCAGTGAAGGCGAGGGCTATAATTCACCCCTCCACTTT.

V and J are TRBV7-2 and TRBJ2-1, with 11 bases fitting TRBD2. V lost 4 bases and J lost 4; bases outside the gene matches: 3. The CDR3 is 15 residues long. The V gene's germline CDR1 is SGHTA and CDR2 FQGNSA. CDR3 sequence (DNA): TGTGCCAGCAGCTCGGGGACTAGCGGTTACAATGAGCAGTTCTTC. Translated, it gives CASSSGTSGYNEQFF.

The chain is built from TRBV5-8 and TRBJ2-5; the match to TRBD1 covers 8 bases. The ends lost 6 bases at V and 5 bases at J; junction bases unmatched: 9. The CDR3 runs 14 residues. Germline V gene sequence: CDR1 SGHTS, CDR2 YDEGEE. The chain's CDR3 is CASTSTGEVETQYF. CDR3 sequence (DNA): TGTGCCAGCACCTCGACAGGGGAGGTCGAGACCCAGTACTTC.

This rearrangement joins TRBV11-2 to TRBJ2-2, with a possible D match to TRBD2 (5 bases). The CDR3 is made up of 16 amino acids. V was shortened by 5 bases and J by 3 bases, with 16 bases between the two germline ends. Germline V gives CDR1 SGHAT, CDR2 FQNNGV. The CDR3 region has the DNA TGTGCCAGCAGCCCATTACCCGAGCGGTACACCGGGGAGCTGTTTTTT. Residues: CASSPLPERYTGELFF. The full variable domain, its missing parts supplied by reference TRBV11-2 and TRBJ2-2, is EAGVAQSPRYKIIEKRQSVAFWCNPISGHATLYWYQQILGQGPKLLIQFQNNGVVDDSQLPKDRFSAERLKGVDSTLKIQPAKLEDSAVYLCASSPLPERYTGELFFGEGSRLTVL.

The chain employs TRBV5-6 and TRBJ1-5; D possibly corresponds to TRBD1 (6 bases). Trimming pared 3 bases from V and 1 base from J, leaving 14 bases between. The CDR3 spans 16 residues. Germline values: CDR1 SGHDT, CDR2 YYEEEE. This chain's CDR3 is CASSSYRAASNQPQHF. CDR3 coding DNA: TGTGCCAGCAGCTCATACAGGGCCGCAAGCAATCAGCCCCAGCATTTT.

In this sample, this clone turned up a few times. The rearrangement links TRBV18 to TRBJ2-7, with 15 bases that match TRBD2. Trimming cost V 0 bases and J 4 bases; bases outside gene matches: 1. The CDR3 extends over 16 amino acids. In germline, CDR1 is KGHSH, CDR2 LQKENI. The CDR3 reads CASSPPGLAGGYEQYF. In DNA, the CDR3 is TGTGCCAGCTCACCACCGGGACTAGCGGGGGGTTACGAGCAGTACTTC. Full variable domain (outside the CDR3, taken from reference TRBV18 and TRBJ2-7): NAGVMQNPRHLVRRRGQEARLRCSPMKGHSHVYWYRQLPEEGLKFMVYLQKENIIDESGMPKERFSAEFPKEGPSILRIQQVVRGDSAAYFCASSPPGLAGGYEQYFGPGTRLTVT.

This clone was counted a few times. This chain uses TRBV2 with TRBJ1-1; TRBD1 matches 8 bases. V lost 5 bases and J lost 8; bases outside the gene matches: 4. Germline CDR1 reads SNHLY; CDR2 reads FYNNEI. The CDR3 runs 12 residues. CDR3 nucleotide sequence: TGTGCCAGCAGTTTCGGACAGGGAGAAGCTTTCTTT. It translates to CASSFGQGEAFF.

The J gene is TRBJ2-1, the V gene TRBV5-1, with 9 bases fitting TRBD2. CDR1 SGHRS and CDR2 YFSETQ come from the germline V gene. The CDR3 spans 14 residues. The junction had 5 bases not matched to a gene; V was cut back by 6 bases and J by 4 bases. The chain's CDR3 is CASNLAGNYNEQFF. CDR3 DNA: TGCGCCAGCAATCTAGCGGGGAATTACAATGAGCAGTTCTTC.

The V gene is TRBV6-5, the J gene TRBJ1-2; a possible D gene is TRBD1 (6 bases). The CDR3 length is 14 residues. CDR1 MNHEY and CDR2 SVGAGI come from the germline V gene. V gave up 2 bases and J gave up 1 base, with 8 bases separating them. The CDR3 DNA sequence: TGTGCCAGCAGTTACGGGACACTTAACTATGGCTACACCTTC. It encodes CASSYGTLNYGYTF.

This clone was seen only a few times. V and J are TRBV12-5 and TRBJ2-5; TRBD1 aligns across 8 bases. The CDR3 sequence is 15 residues long. Germline lookup yields CDR1 LGHNT and CDR2 FRNRAP. V lost 6 bases to trimming and J lost 2 bases; unmatched junction nucleotides: 8. CDR3 DNA sequence: TGTGCTAGTGGATCGGGACAGGCAGAACAAGAGACCCAGTACTTC. Encoded protein: CASGSGQAEQETQYF.

V usage is TRBV5-1 and J usage is TRBJ2-7; a possible D gene is TRBD1 (5 bases). The V gene lost 3 bases and the J gene lost 1 base, with 20 bases spanning the gap. Germline lookup yields CDR1 SGHRS and CDR2 YFSETQ. The CDR3 covers 17 residues. In DNA form, the CDR3 reads TGCGCCAGCAGCTGGGGCGGCACGGGCGCTTCGTCCTACGAGCAGTACTTC. This encodes CASSWGGTGASSYEQYF.

The rearrangement uses TRBV2 and TRBJ2-1; 7 nucleotides match TRBD2. The CDR3 runs 14 residues. Trimming removed 6 bases from V and 9 bases from J; junction bases left unmatched: 11. Looked up from germline, CDR1 is SNHLY and CDR2 is FYNNEI. The CDR3 sequence is CASRGSGGSVEQFF. In DNA, the CDR3 is TGTGCCAGCAGGGGGTCGGGGGGATCCGTTGAGCAGTTCTTC.

The rearrangement joins TRBV7-2 to TRBJ1-2, with unresolved D. The CDR3 contains 13 residues. Germline CDR1 is SGHTA and CDR2 is FQGNSA. V lost 0 bases and J 6 bases, leaving 8 bases between the germline ends. CDR3 in amino acids: CASSLAGRDGYTF. The CDR3 DNA follows: TGTGCCAGCAGCTTAGCAGGGAGGGATGGCTACACCTTC. The full variable domain, completed using reference TRBV7-2 and TRBJ1-2, is GAGVSQSPSNKVTEKGKDVELRCDPISGHTALYWYRQSLGQGLEFLIYFQGNSAPDKSGLPSDRFSAERTGGSVSTLTIQRTQQEDSAVYLCASSLAGRDGYTFGSGTRLTVV.

The V call is TRBV6-5, the J call TRBJ1-2, with D possibly matching TRBD1 (6 bases). Trimming removed 4 bases at V and 0 bases at J, with 15 bases between. This CDR3 comprises 16 residues. CDR1 MNHEY and CDR2 SVGAGI come from the germline V gene. Written as DNA, the CDR3 is TGTGCCAGCAGTTCACCCGGGACACCTACTAACTATGGCTACACCTTC. It yields the protein CASSSPGTPTNYGYTF.

The rearrangement uses TRBV5-6 and TRBJ2-2, with D possibly matching TRBD2 (5 bases). The CDR3 sequence is 15 residues long. Germline V gives CDR1 SGHDT, CDR2 YYEEEE. The germline V and J ends were trimmed by 10 bases and 1 base, with 17 bases remaining between them. The DNA for the CDR3 is TGTGCCCCCCGGCGCGGGCATGTGAACACCGGGGAGCTGTTTTTT. Amino acid sequence: CAPRRGHVNTGELFF.

A few counts support this clone. The CDR3 is CATGTGTYEQYF. The CDR3 DNA is TGTGCCACTGGGACAGGAACCTACGAGCAGTACTTC. V and J are TRBV19 and TRBJ2-7; 8 bases are a match to TRBD1. V lost 10 bases and J lost 2; bases outside the gene matches: 4. This CDR3 has 12 residues. Per the germline V gene, CDR1 is LNHDA and CDR2 is SQIVND (reference sequence).

This chain links TRBV2 with TRBJ1-1; D gene uncertain. This CDR3 is built from 11 residues. Germline CDR1 is SNHLY and CDR2 is FYNNEI. V lost 9 bases, J lost 3 bases, and 8 bases lay in between. Here the CDR3 DNA reads TGTGCCAGTACCGAGGACACTGAAGCTTTCTTT. Protein sequence: CASTEDTEAFF.

The chain couples TRBV29-1 to TRBJ1-3; TRBD1 matches 9 bases. After removal of 2 bases from V and 0 bases from J, the junction contained 2 bases not matched to a gene. CDR1 and CDR2 (germline): SQVTM, ANQGSEA. The CDR3 contains 15 residues. In DNA, the CDR3 is TGCAGCGTTGAACGGACAGGGGCCTCTGGAAACACCATATATTTT. Translating gives CSVERTGASGNTIYF.

J is TRBJ1-2 and V is TRBV5-5; D is undetermined. V lost 2 bases, J lost 7 bases, and 12 bases lay in between. From germline, CDR1 is SGHKS and CDR2 YYEKEE (reference sequence). CDR3 size: 13 residues. Here the CDR3 DNA reads TGTGCCAGCAGCTTACCGGGTGTTTCTGGCTACACCTTC. Protein: CASSLPGVSGYTF.

This clone was detected once. This chain uses TRBV4-2 with TRBJ2-3; D perhaps matches TRBD2 (5 bases). In germline, CDR1 is LGHNA, CDR2 YNFKEQ. CDR3 length equals 14 residues. V lost 0 bases and J lost 4, with 8 bases in between. The CDR3 region has the DNA TGTGCCAGCAGCCAAGATTTCGGGGCAGATACGCAGTATTTT. Its protein product is CASSQDFGADTQYF.

This clone occurred once. The chain has TRBV15 and TRBJ2-6; 7 positions agree with TRBD1. The CDR3 totals 20 residues. The V gene's germline CDR1 is LNHNV and CDR2 YYDKDF (reference sequence). J lost 0 bases, V lost 0 bases, and 11 bases had no gene match. Here the CDR3 DNA reads TGTGCCACCAGCAGAGATTTGAGACAGGGAACTTACTCTGGGGCCAACGTCCTGACTTTC. As protein: CATSRDLRQGTYSGANVLTF. Full variable domain (rest looked up from reference TRBV15 and TRBJ2-6): DAMVIQNPRYQVTQFGKPVTLSCSQTLNHNVMYWYQQKSSQAPKLLFHYYDKDFNNEADTPDNFQSRRPNTSFCFLDIRSPGLGDTAMYLCATSRDLRQGTYSGANVLTFGAGSRLTVL.

This rearrangement joins TRBV5-1 to TRBJ1-2, with 9 positions matching TRBD1. CDR1 is SGHRS, CDR2 YFSETQ, per germline. Unmatched junction bases numbered 9, after V lost 5 bases and J lost 4 bases. The CDR3 is 15 residues long. CDR3 protein: CASRPTGGGSYGYTF. The CDR3 bases are TGCGCCAGCAGGCCTACAGGGGGCGGTTCCTATGGCTACACCTTC. The full variable domain, its missing parts supplied by reference TRBV5-1 and TRBJ1-2, is KAGVTQTPRYLIKTRGQQVTLSCSPISGHRSVSWYQQTPGQGLQFLFEYFSETQRNKGNFPGRFSGRQFSNSRSEMNVSTLELGDSALYLCASRPTGGGSYGYTFGSGTRLTVV.

This clone has a handful of counts. The chain has TRBV21-1 and TRBJ1-6; the table names TRBD1, a call not compared with the DNA. TRBV21-1 is shown as a pseudogene. The CDR3 is 16 residues long. This chain's CDR3 is CASSKEPPGGNSPLHF. Here the CDR3 DNA reads TGTGCCAGCAGCAAAGAACCCCCAGGGGGTAATTCACCCCTCCACTTT.

This chain joins TRBV5-1 and TRBJ1-1; 8 nucleotides line up with TRBD1. V shed 4 bases, J shed 4 bases, and the junction held 6 bases outside the gene matches. Germline V gene lookup returns CDR1 SGHRS and CDR2 YFSETQ. The CDR3 runs to 14 residues. The chain's CDR3 is CASSGGQVSTEAFF. Written as DNA, the CDR3 is TGCGCCAGCAGCGGGGGACAGGTGAGCACTGAAGCTTTCTTT.

This sequence joins TRBV2 and TRBJ1-1; no firm D call. The CDR3 runs 12 residues. V was shortened by 5 bases and J by 0 bases, with 4 bases between the two germline ends. Looked up from germline, CDR1 is SNHLY and CDR2 is FYNNEI. The CDR3 DNA reads TGTGCCAGCAGTAAGCTGAACACTGAAGCTTTCTTT. This encodes CASSKLNTEAFF.